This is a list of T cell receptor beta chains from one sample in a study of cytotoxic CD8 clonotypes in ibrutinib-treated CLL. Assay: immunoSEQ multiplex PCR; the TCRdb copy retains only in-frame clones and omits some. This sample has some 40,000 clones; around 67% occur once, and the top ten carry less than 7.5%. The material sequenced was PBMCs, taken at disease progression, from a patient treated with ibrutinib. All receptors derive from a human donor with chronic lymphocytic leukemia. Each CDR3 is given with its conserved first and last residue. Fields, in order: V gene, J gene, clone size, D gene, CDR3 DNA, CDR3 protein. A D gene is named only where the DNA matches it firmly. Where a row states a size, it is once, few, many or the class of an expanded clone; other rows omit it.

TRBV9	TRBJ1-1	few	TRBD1	TGTGCCAGCAGCGCACCAAAATTCGGGACAGAGAACACTGAAGCTTTCTTT	CASSAPKFGTENTEAFF
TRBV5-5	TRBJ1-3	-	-	TGTGCCAGCAGCCATGAACTCAACTCTGGAAACACCATATATTTT	CASSHELNSGNTIYF
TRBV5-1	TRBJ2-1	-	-	TGCGCCAGCAGCCTTAGGAATGAGCAGTTCTTC	CASSLRNEQFF
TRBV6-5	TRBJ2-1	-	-	TGTGCCAGCAGTCACCCCAATGAGCAGTTCTTC	CASSHPNEQFF
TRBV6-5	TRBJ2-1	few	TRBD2	TGTGCCAGCAGTTGGGCGGGAGCAGTCAATGAGCAGTTCTTC	CASSWAGAVNEQFF
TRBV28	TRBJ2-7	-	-	TGTGCCAGCACCCTTTTGGGCTCCTACGAGCAGTACTTC	CASTLLGSYEQYF
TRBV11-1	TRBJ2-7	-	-	TGTGCCAGCAGCCGAAACTACGAGCAGTACTTC	CASSRNYEQYF
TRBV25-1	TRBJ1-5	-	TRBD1	TGTGCCAGCAGTGAAAGCCAAGACAGGGAGGGAAGCAATCAGCCCCAGCATTTT	CASSESQDREGSNQPQHF
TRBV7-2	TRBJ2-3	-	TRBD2	TGTGCCAGCAGCTCTAATAGCGGGAGAGGTGCAGATACGCAGTATTTT	CASSSNSGRGADTQYF
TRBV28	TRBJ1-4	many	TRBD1	TGTGCCAGCAGTTTGCTCAAGGGACAGGGGTTGAGTCAACTGTTTTTT	CASSLLKGQGLSQLFF
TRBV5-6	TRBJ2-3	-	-	TGTGCCAGCAGCCCGGATGCCCCCACAGATACGCAGTATTTT	CASSPDAPTDTQYF
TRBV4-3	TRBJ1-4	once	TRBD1	TGCGCCAGCAGCCAAGAGGGACAGGGGATGGAAAAACTGTTTTTT	CASSQEGQGMEKLFF
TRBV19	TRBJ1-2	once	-	TGTGCCAGTAGTCAGACGACCCTTAACTATGGCTACACCTTC	CASSQTTLNYGYTF
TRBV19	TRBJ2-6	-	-	TGTGCCAGTAGTATACGGATCGGTGAAGCTGGGGCCAACGTCCTGACTTTC	CASSIRIGEAGANVLTF
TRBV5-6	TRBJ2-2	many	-	TGTGCCAGCAGCTTCAGGCTCACGAACACCGGGGAGCTGTTTTTT	CASSFRLTNTGELFF
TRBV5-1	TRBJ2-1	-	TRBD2	TGCGCCAGCAGCTTAACTAGCGGGAGCCTTTACAATGAGCAGTTCTTC	CASSLTSGSLYNEQFF
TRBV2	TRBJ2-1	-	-	TGTGCCAGCAGTACATTCGGGGGTGAGCAGTTCTTC	CASSTFGGEQFF
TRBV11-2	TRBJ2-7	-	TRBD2	TGTGCCAGCAGCTTAGATATGGTAGCGGGGGGCGAGCAGTACTTC	CASSLDMVAGGEQYF
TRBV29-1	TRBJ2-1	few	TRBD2	TGCAGCGTTGGCGCCGGGACTAGTTTAAATGAGCAGTTCTTC	CSVGAGTSLNEQFF
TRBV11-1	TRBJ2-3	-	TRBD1	TGTGCCAGCAGCCCACAGGGGGCCAGGGGGGATACGCAGTATTTT	CASSPQGARGDTQYF
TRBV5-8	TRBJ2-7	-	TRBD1	TGTGCCAGCAGCTTGGGACAGGGGTACTCCTACGAGCAGTACTTC	CASSLGQGYSYEQYF
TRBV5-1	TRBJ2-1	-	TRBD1	TGCGCCAGCAGCCCCGGGACAGTCCCTAGCGAGCAGTTCTTC	CASSPGTVPSEQFF
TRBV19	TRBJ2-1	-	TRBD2	TGTGCCAGTAGTATGCGTGACCGAGCGGGAGATAGGAATGAGCAGTTCTTC	CASSMRDRAGDRNEQFF
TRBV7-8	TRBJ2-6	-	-	TGTGCCAGCAGCTTAGCCCCGCTAGGGGCCAACGTCCTGACTTTC	CASSLAPLGANVLTF
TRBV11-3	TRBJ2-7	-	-	TGTGCCAGCAGCCAAAGACAGGATACCTACGAGCAGTACTTC	CASSQRQDTYEQYF
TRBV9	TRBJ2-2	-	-	TGTGCCAGCAGCAGTAGGGGGGCGGGCCAACCCGGGGAGCTGTTTTTT	CASSSRGAGQPGELFF
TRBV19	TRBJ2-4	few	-	TGTGCCAGTAGTGACAGGCCTAGGGGCATTCAGTACTTC	CASSDRPRGIQYF
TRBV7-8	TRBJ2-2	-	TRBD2	TGTGCCAGCAGCCCGGCGGGAGGGGGCACCGGGGAGCTGTTTTTT	CASSPAGGGTGELFF
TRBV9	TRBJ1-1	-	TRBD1	TGTGCCAGCAGCCCCGTCATAACAGGGGGTCACACTGAAGCTTTCTTT	CASSPVITGGHTEAFF
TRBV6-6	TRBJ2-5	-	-	TGTGCCAGCAGTTACTCCTGGGGAGGGGGAGAGACCCAGTACTTC	CASSYSWGGGETQYF